The rows below give T cell receptor beta chains drawn from one sample of a study of vaccination effects on CD4 cells after COVID-19. The repertoire was sequenced with immunoSEQ multiplex PCR; TCRdb's copy has only in-frame clones and lacks some. This table has about 61,000 clones, 75% to 85% appearing once. No cognate antigen is known for these TCRs. The sequencing used CD4+ T cells from PBMCs cultured with HCoV-229E spike peptides, collected before COVID-19 vaccination. The receptors here all came from a human donor who received a COVID-19 vaccine. The CDR3 runs from the conserved cysteine through the conserved F or W. Fields, in order: D gene, V gene, J gene, clone size, CDR3 length, CDR3 protein, CDR3 DNA. The D gene is left open where the match is weak. Clone size, where shown, is once, few, many, or a class for clones that have expanded.

.,TRBV15,TRBJ1-2,few,17,CATSSGGRDSPNYGYTF,TGTGCCACCAGCAGCGGGGGCAGGGATTCACCTAACTATGGCTACACCTTC
.,TRBV19,TRBJ1-5,.,15,CASSGGGWVNQPQHF,TGTGCCAGTAGTGGGGGGGGTTGGGTCAATCAGCCCCAGCATTTT
TRBD2,TRBV20-1,TRBJ2-1,.,14,CSASYSGGFNEQFF,TGCAGTGCTAGTTATAGCGGGGGCTTCAATGAGCAGTTCTTC
TRBD2,TRBV7-9,TRBJ2-5,.,14,CASSFGGTTETQYF,TGTGCCAGCAGCTTCGGAGGGACTACCGAGACCCAGTACTTC
.,TRBV6-5,TRBJ1-1,.,13,CASRLQGNTEAFF,TGTGCCAGCAGATTACAGGGAAACACTGAAGCTTTCTTT
.,TRBV5-1,TRBJ1-6,.,15,CASRPDSSYNSPLHF,TGCGCCAGCAGACCGGACAGCTCCTATAATTCACCCCTCCACTTT
TRBD1,TRBV7-9,TRBJ1-1,.,12,CASSPGQGRAFF,TGTGCCAGCAGCCCTGGACAGGGCCGGGCTTTCTTT
TRBD1,TRBV11-2,TRBJ1-5,.,17,CASSGGQGRRNNQPQHF,TGTGCCAGCAGCGGGGGACAGGGGCGTCGCAACAATCAGCCCCAGCATTTT
.,TRBV9,TRBJ2-5,.,14,CASSEGRFQETQYF,TGTGCCAGCAGCGAGGGGCGATTTCAAGAGACCCAGTACTTC
.,TRBV4-3,TRBJ2-5,.,14,CASSQDTGVETQYF,TGCGCCAGCAGCCAAGATACGGGGGTGGAGACCCAGTACTTC
.,TRBV4-2,TRBJ2-3,.,21,CASPQVRLTHGGPSSTDTQYF,TGTGCCAGCCCCCAAGTTCGACTAACCCACGGGGGACCCTCTAGCACAGATACGCAGTATTTT
.,TRBV2,TRBJ2-3,few,14,CASSGQGRADTQYF,TGTGCCAGCAGTGGTCAGGGTAGGGCAGATACGCAGTATTTT
.,TRBV11-1,TRBJ2-3,.,15,CASSSGPLSTDTQYF,TGTGCCAGCAGCTCCGGACCCCTAAGCACAGATACGCAGTATTTT
TRBD1,TRBV24-1,TRBJ1-2,.,13,CATSDPDRVGYTF,TGTGCCACCAGTGATCCTGACAGGGTTGGCTACACCTTC
TRBD1,TRBV5-4,TRBJ2-1,few,14,CASSLGDRNNEQFF,TGTGCCAGCAGCTTAGGGGACAGGAACAATGAGCAGTTCTTC
.,TRBV7-9,TRBJ2-6,many,15,CASSSWGSGANVLTF,TGTGCCAGCAGCTCCTGGGGCTCTGGGGCCAACGTCCTGACTTTC
.,TRBV12-3/TRBV12-4,TRBJ1-3,few,13,CASSFYPGNTIYF,TGTGCCAGCAGTTTTTACCCTGGAAACACCATATATTTT